The clone carrying this T cell receptor beta chain was seen only a few times. Antigen specificity is unknown. The data stem from a study of post-analysis software for immune sequencing data. Whole-study results and caveats: In patients, TRBV5-6, TRBV5-1 and TRBV20-1 belonged to five TRBV segments found more frequently than in controls.

CDR1 and CDR2 (germline): SGHRS, YFSETQ. The CDR3 covers 14 residues. Trimming cost V 1 base and J 3 bases, with 11 bases left between them. Each TCR beta cDNA library carried unique molecular identifiers. TCRdb ran MiXCR on the PCR reads and lists one entry per CDR3 protein. The sample consists of roughly 600,000 distinct CDR3 sequences, 40% to 50% of them appearing once. This clonotype was sampled from a girl aged 10 to 17 with multiple sclerosis. Input material: blood. The rearrangement uses TRBV5-1 and TRBJ2-7; maybe TRBD1 (5 bases). CDR3 sequence: CASSLWGQIYEQYF. CDR3 sequence (DNA): TGCGCCAGCAGCTTGTGGGGCCAGATCTACGAGCAGTACTTC.